Listed below are T cell receptor beta chains from one sample, sequenced in a study of cytomegalovirus exposure and HLA in healthy donors. Only in-frame clones appear in the TCRdb table, and some are missing; sequencing was by immunoSEQ multiplex PCR. The sample table includes around 97,000 clones. Material: PBMCs. Source of these receptors: a man aged 35-49 years in good health and CMV-seronegative. Both conserved end residues are part of each CDR3. D genes are given only for firm matches.

j_call v_call d_call cdr3_aa cdr3_nt
TRBJ2-5 TRBV20-1 . CSARTQETQYF TGCAGTGCTAGAACTCAAGAGACCCAGTACTTC
TRBJ1-4 TRBV7-2 . CASSYQGSNEKLFF TGTGCCAGCAGCTATCAGGGGTCAAATGAAAAACTGTTTTTT
TRBJ2-2 TRBV10-3 . CAISRRGQPNTGELFF TGTGCCATCAGTAGGCGAGGACAACCGAACACCGGGGAGCTGTTTTTT
TRBJ1-1 TRBV28 TRBD1 CASSLWTGTGKGTEAFF TGTGCCAGCAGTTTATGGACCGGGACAGGGAAAGGAACTGAAGCTTTCTTT
TRBJ2-7 TRBV5-1 TRBD1 CASSAGQGYEQYF TGCGCCAGCAGCGCGGGACAGGGCTACGAGCAGTACTTC
TRBJ2-3 TRBV5-1 TRBD2 CASYPAGVFTDTQYF TGCGCCAGCTACCCAGCGGGGGTGTTCACAGATACGCAGTATTTT
TRBJ1-5 TRBV4-1 TRBD1 CASSQGPTGHRNQPQHF TGCGCCAGCAGCCAAGGCCCGACAGGGCACCGCAATCAGCCCCAGCATTTT
TRBJ2-7 TRBV28 TRBD2 CASSFGLAGAEQYF TGTGCCAGCAGTTTCGGACTAGCGGGAGCCGAGCAGTACTTC
TRBJ2-7 TRBV5-1 TRBD2 CASSVLAGGDEQYF TGCGCCAGCAGCGTGCTAGCGGGGGGGGACGAGCAGTACTTC
TRBJ2-5 TRBV29-1 TRBD1 CSVEARGLETQYF TGCAGCGTTGAAGCCAGGGGGCTTGAGACCCAGTACTTC
TRBJ2-5 TRBV27 TRBD2 CASSSRLAVNQETQYF TGTGCCAGCAGTTCCAGACTAGCGGTAAACCAAGAGACCCAGTACTTC
TRBJ2-5 TRBV11-2 TRBD2 CASSLQTSGVQETQYF TGTGCCAGCAGCCTACAGACTAGCGGGGTCCAAGAGACCCAGTACTTC
TRBJ1-2 TRBV5-1 TRBD1 CASSSDTNRGRGYTF TGCGCCAGCAGCTCCGACACGAACAGGGGCAGGGGCTACACCTTC
TRBJ2-1 TRBV15 . CATSRDTRTVRNEQFF TGTGCCACCAGCAGAGATACTAGGACAGTCCGCAATGAGCAGTTCTTC
TRBJ2-5 TRBV15 TRBD1 CATNRQGRETQYF TGTGCCACCAACCGACAGGGGAGAGAGACCCAGTACTTC
TRBJ1-4 TRBV4-1 . CASSPSGAEGGYEKLFF TGCGCCAGCAGCCCGTCTGGGGCGGAGGGTGGTTATGAAAAACTGTTTTTT
TRBJ2-2 TRBV10-1 . CASSEPRSSGQNTGELFF TGCGCCAGCAGTGAACCAAGATCCTCGGGACAAAACACCGGGGAGCTGTTTTTT
TRBJ1-5 TRBV30 . CAWGREVANQPQHF TGTGCCTGGGGCAGGGAAGTGGCCAATCAGCCCCAGCATTTT
TRBJ1-4 TRBV18 TRBD1 CASSRTGEGEKLFF TGTGCCAGCTCACGGACAGGGGAAGGTGAAAAACTGTTTTTT
TRBJ1-1 TRBV7-9 . CASSLQGLENTEAFF TGTGCCAGCAGCCTCCAGGGATTAGAGAACACTGAAGCTTTCTTT
TRBJ1-2 TRBV19 TRBD1 CASSPGQGTVGRGYGYTF TGTGCCAGTAGTCCGGGACAGGGGACGGTCGGTCGGGGGTATGGCTACACCTTC
TRBJ1-5 TRBV30 . CAWSGGGQPQHF TGTGCCTGGAGTGGGGGCGGTCAGCCCCAGCATTTT
TRBJ1-1 TRBV6-1 TRBD1 CASSNRDSLGTEAFF TGTGCCAGCAGTAACCGGGACAGCCTAGGGACTGAAGCTTTCTTT
TRBJ2-7 TRBV28 TRBD2 CASSLWSGSSYEQYF TGTGCCAGCAGTTTATGGAGCGGGAGCTCCTACGAGCAGTACTTC
TRBJ2-7 TRBV10-2 . CASSDPLGQGARGGSYEQYF TGCGCCAGCAGTGACCCCTTGGGGCAGGGGGCGCGGGGGGGCTCCTACGAGCAGTACTTC
TRBJ2-2 TRBV7-2 . CASSLELARANTGELFF TGTGCCAGCAGCTTAGAGCTAGCGAGAGCGAACACCGGGGAGCTGTTTTTT
TRBJ2-7 TRBV7-2 . CASSLPRARSSYEQYF TGTGCCAGCAGCCTCCCGAGGGCGAGGAGCTCCTACGAGCAGTACTTC
TRBJ2-7 TRBV4-3 . CASSQDTGAGSYEQYF TGCGCCAGCAGCCAAGATACGGGAGCCGGATCCTACGAGCAGTACTTC
TRBJ2-3 TRBV9 TRBD2 CASSVEWREVPSTDTQYF TGTGCCAGCAGCGTAGAATGGCGGGAGGTCCCTAGCACAGATACGCAGTATTTT
TRBJ2-7 TRBV6-1 . CASRRLGFYEQYF TGTGCCAGCAGGCGCCTCGGTTTCTACGAGCAGTACTTC
TRBJ2-5 TRBV25-1 . CASQTDTFQETQYF TGTGCCAGCCAGACAGACACTTTCCAAGAGACCCAGTACTTC
TRBJ1-1 TRBV7-8 TRBD1 CASRQGGATEAFF TGTGCCAGCAGGCAGGGGGGAGCCACTGAAGCTTTCTTT
TRBJ1-1 TRBV6-4 TRBD1 CASSADRASTEAFF TGTGCCAGTAGCGCGGACAGGGCGTCCACTGAAGCTTTCTTT